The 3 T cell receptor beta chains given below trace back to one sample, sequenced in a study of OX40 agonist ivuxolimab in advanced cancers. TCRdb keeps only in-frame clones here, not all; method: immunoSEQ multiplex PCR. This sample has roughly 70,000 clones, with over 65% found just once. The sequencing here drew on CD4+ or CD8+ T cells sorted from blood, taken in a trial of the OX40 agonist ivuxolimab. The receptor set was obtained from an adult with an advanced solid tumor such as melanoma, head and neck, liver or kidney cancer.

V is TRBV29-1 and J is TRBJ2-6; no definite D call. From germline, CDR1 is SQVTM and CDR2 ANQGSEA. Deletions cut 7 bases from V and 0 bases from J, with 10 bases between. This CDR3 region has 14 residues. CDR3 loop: CSAQPFSGANVLTF. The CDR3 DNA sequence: TGCAGCGCCCAACCCTTCTCTGGGGCCAACGTCCTGACTTTC.

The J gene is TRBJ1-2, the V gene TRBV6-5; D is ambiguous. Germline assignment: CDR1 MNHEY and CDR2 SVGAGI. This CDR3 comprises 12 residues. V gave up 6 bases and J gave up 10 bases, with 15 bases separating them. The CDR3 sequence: CASSMGGVDYTF. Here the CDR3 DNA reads TGTGCCAGCAGCATGGGTGGTGTTGACTACACCTTC.

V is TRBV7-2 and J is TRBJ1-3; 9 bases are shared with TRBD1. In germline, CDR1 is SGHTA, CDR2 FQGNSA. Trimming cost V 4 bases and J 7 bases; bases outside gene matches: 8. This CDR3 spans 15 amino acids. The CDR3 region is CASSSQQGARNTIYF. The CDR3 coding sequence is TGTGCCAGCAGCTCTCAACAGGGGGCGCGGAACACCATATATTTT.